This TCR beta chain was documented in a study of T cells in Graves' hyperthyroidism and ophthalmopathy. TCR beta CDR3 regions were amplified from RNA transcripts. Researchers ran a first-round RT-PCR on the TCR CDR3 using the HTBI primer set. TCRdb fed the multiplex PCR reads into MiXCR, producing one record per CDR3 protein. The data contain hundreds of thousands of distinct CDR3 sequences, about 15% of them singletons. This CDR3 has 15 residues. The germline V and J ends were trimmed by 2 bases and 8 bases, with 18 bases remaining between them. From germline, CDR1 is SGHTA and CDR2 FQGTGA. Patients aged 18 to 65 had newly diagnosed hyperthyroidism of under 2 months' duration. Diagnostic assessment was based on clinical symptoms, serum thyroxine and TRAb, thyroid ultrasound and orbital computed tomography. Any symptoms of ophthalmopathy came after the first hyperthyroidism diagnosis, from which the blood sample dates.

The sample comprised blood. This sequence was found in a woman under 40 with Graves' hyperthyroidism that later progressed to Graves' ophthalmopathy. The chain uses TRBV7-3 and TRBJ1-2, with D tentatively TRBD1 (5 bases). This CDR3 is CASSLGTGNPIGYTF. CDR3 DNA sequence: TGTGCCAGCAGCTTAGGGACGGGGAATCCCATCGGCTACACCTTC.